These 13 T cell receptor beta chains were all obtained from the same sample, sequenced in a study of cytomegalovirus exposure and HLA in healthy donors. The PCR was carried out with 60 Vbeta primers and 13 Jbeta primers. Method: immunoSEQ multiplex PCR; TCRdb's copy keeps in-frame clones and lacks some. This sample has roughly 180,000 clones, with under 90% found just once. The sample comprised PBMCs. The receptors here all came from a man aged 25 to 40 in good health and CMV-seropositive.

The chain is built from TRBV6-5 and TRBJ1-5; 10 nucleotides line up with TRBD1. The CDR3 has 15 amino acids. Germline V gene lookup returns CDR1 MNHEY and CDR2 SVGAGI. V lost 2 bases to trimming and J lost 5 bases; unmatched junction nucleotides: 3. In DNA form, the CDR3 reads TGTGCCAGCAGTTACGGACAGGGGGGTCATCAGCCCCAGCATTTT. This encodes CASSYGQGGHQPQHF.

The V gene is TRBV29-1, the J gene TRBJ2-7; TRBD1 matches 9 bases. Germline CDR1 is SQVTM and CDR2 is ANQGSEA. CDR3 length equals 13 residues. V lost 8 bases and J lost 6; bases outside the gene matches: 11. Here the CDR3 reads CSILDRGPFEQYF. CDR3 DNA: TGCAGCATCTTGGACAGGGGCCCCTTCGAGCAGTACTTC.

The chain links TRBV13 to TRBJ1-4; 9 positions match TRBD1. This CDR3 is built from 14 residues. V trimming: 3 bases; J trimming: 8 bases; junction bases outside the gene matches: 4. CDR1 is PRHDT and CDR2 is FYEKMQ in the germline V gene (reference sequence). The CDR3 DNA reads as TGTGCCAGCAGCTTGGGACAGGGCCACGAAAAACTGTTTTTT. The encoded protein is CASSLGQGHEKLFF.

The rearrangement uses TRBV28 and TRBJ2-5, with D maybe TRBD1 (5 bases). V lost 3 bases to trimming and J lost 5 bases, with 16 bases between them. The CDR3 consists of 15 residues. Germline V gene data show CDR1 as MDHEN and CDR2 as SYDVKM. CDR3 nucleotides: TGTGCCAGCAGTTTGGTGCCGACCCCAGGGGAGACCCAGTACTTC. It translates to CASSLVPTPGETQYF.

In this sample, this clone turned up once. The V call is TRBV10-3, the J call TRBJ2-3; D remains unclear. CDR3 size: 11 residues. CDR1 and CDR2 from the germline V gene are ENHRY and SYGVKD. V was clipped by 11 bases and J by 0 bases, with 6 bases between them. CDR3 DNA sequence: TGTGCCTCCCTAAGCACAGATACGCAGTATTTT. Translating it yields CASLSTDTQYF.

V usage is TRBV2 and J usage is TRBJ1-5; a possible D gene is TRBD1 (5 bases). This CDR3 contains 18 residues. The ends were cut back, 2 bases at V and 0 bases at J, with 17 bases in the middle. CDR1 and CDR2 (germline): SNHLY, FYNNEI. CDR3 DNA sequence: TGTGCCAGCAGTGAACTGACAGAACCATACTATAGCAATCAGCCCCAGCATTTT. Its protein product is CASSELTEPYYSNQPQHF. Together with reference TRBV2 and TRBJ1-5, the CDR3 gives the full variable domain: EPEVTQTPSHQVTQMGQEVILRCVPISNHLYFYWYRQILGQKVEFLVSFYNNEISEKSEIFDDQFSVERPDGSNFTLKIRSTKLEDSAMYFCASSELTEPYYSNQPQHFGDGTRLSIL.

The gene calls are TRBV27 and TRBJ1-1; TRBD1 matches 9 bases. There are 15 residues in the CDR3. V lost 6 bases to trimming and J lost 2 bases; unmatched junction nucleotides: 7. In germline, CDR1 is MNHEY, CDR2 SMNVEV (reference sequence). DNA for the CDR3: TGTGCCAGCAGCTACGGACAGGGGATTAACACTGAAGCTTTCTTT. Amino acid sequence: CASSYGQGINTEAFF.

This clone was counted a few times. The chain employs TRBV30 and TRBJ1-5; D possibly corresponds to TRBD1 (6 bases). The V gene lost 2 bases and the J gene lost 0 bases, with 11 bases spanning the gap. This CDR3 region has 15 residues. The germline V gene has CDR1 GTSNPN and CDR2 SVGIG (reference sequence). Here the CDR3 DNA reads TGTGCCTGGAGTCGCGGACAGATTAGCAATCAGCCCCAGCATTTT. Protein: CAWSRGQISNQPQHF.

This chain uses TRBV28 with TRBJ2-3, with TRBD2 identical over 8 bases. Germline values: CDR1 MDHEN, CDR2 SYDVKM. The V gene end was trimmed by 2 bases and the J gene end by 3 bases; junction bases not matched to a gene: 10. This CDR3 has 17 residues. This CDR3 is CASSLGESGSGTDTQYF. CDR3 nucleotide sequence: TGTGCCAGCAGTTTAGGCGAAAGCGGGAGTGGGACAGATACGCAGTATTTT.

The table lists this clone with a count of one. A junction boundary mismatches the germline segment, possibly from a read error. The rearrangement links TRBV5-1 to TRBJ2-7, with D possibly being TRBD1 (5 bases). CDR3 length equals 15 residues. The germline gives CDR1 SGHRS, CDR2 YFSETQ. The CDR3 DNA sequence: TGCGCCAGCAGCTTTCTCCAGGGAACGGCCTACGGGCAGTACTTC. It specifies CASSFLQGTAYGQYF.

V is TRBV5-1 and J is TRBJ1-1, with D maybe TRBD1 (6 bases). Germline CDR1 and CDR2: SGHRS and YFSETQ. The length of the CDR3 is 14 residues. Between the trimmed V and J ends, which lost 0 bases and 1 base, there was a span of 7 bases. CDR3 nucleotides: TGCGCCAGCAGCTTGGGGACAGAGAACACTGAAGCTTTCTTT. Translation: CASSLGTENTEAFF.

The chain is built from TRBV28 and TRBJ2-7; 10 bases are shared with TRBD1. The germline V gene has CDR1 MDHEN and CDR2 SYDVKM. The CDR3 is 14 residues long. V was clipped by 3 bases and J by 4 bases; unmatched bases: 3. This CDR3 is CASSFVGQGYEQYF. In DNA form, the CDR3 reads TGTGCCAGCAGTTTTGTGGGACAGGGGTACGAGCAGTACTTC.

V usage is TRBV14 and J usage is TRBJ2-4, with D possibly being TRBD2 (7 bases). Per germline, CDR1 SGHDN and CDR2 FVKESK. CDR3 length: 16 amino acids. Trimming removed 5 bases from V and 7 bases from J, with 21 bases in between. DNA for the CDR3: TGTGCCAGCAGCACTACCCCCCCAGGGAGGGGGAACATTCAGTACTTC. Translated, it gives CASSTTPPGRGNIQYF.